A single sample gave rise to the 8 T cell receptor beta chains below, sequenced in a study of blood T cell repertoires in COVID-19. Sequenced by immunoSEQ multiplex PCR; TCRdb stores in-frame clones only, minus some. The repertoire holds some 370,000 clones, about 90% seen once, with roughly 1.2% in the top ten. The sequencing sample was made of peripheral blood. These receptor sequences come from a man in his forties with acute or convalescent COVID-19.

This chain connects TRBV28 to TRBJ2-3; 9 bases line up with TRBD2. CDR3 size: 16 residues. V shed 6 bases, J shed 0 bases, and the junction held 7 bases outside the gene matches. CDR1 MDHEN and CDR2 SYDVKM come from the germline V gene. The CDR3 region is CASSRRLAESTDTQYF. In DNA, the CDR3 is TGTGCCAGCAGCCGGAGACTAGCGGAAAGCACAGATACGCAGTATTTT.

The chain recombines TRBV29-1 with TRBJ2-3; TRBD2 might be the D (6 bases). Germline V gene data show CDR1 as SQVTM and CDR2 as ANQGSEA. V dropped 5 bases and J dropped 0 bases, with 12 bases sitting between them. The CDR3 contains 14 residues. CDR3 DNA: TGCAGCGTTCAAACCGGGACTAGCACAGATACGCAGTATTTT. It specifies CSVQTGTSTDTQYF.

The rearrangement uses TRBV5-1 and TRBJ2-7, with 10 bases fitting TRBD1. J was trimmed by 3 bases and V by 5 bases; bases with no gene match: 11. There are 16 residues in the CDR3. Germline V CDR1 and CDR2: SGHRS, YFSETQ. CDR3 region: CASRKDRGGPSYEQYF. DNA for the CDR3: TGCGCCAGCAGAAAGGACAGGGGGGGACCTAGCTACGAGCAGTACTTC.

The J gene is TRBJ1-3, the V gene TRBV6-2 or TRBV6-3; TRBD1 matches at 9 bases. Germline V CDR1 and CDR2: MNHEY, SVGEGT. V was pared by 2 bases and J by 1 base, with 3 bases of the junction left unmatched. The CDR3 has 16 amino acids. The CDR3 nucleotides read TGTGCCAGCAGTTACCCGACAGGGGGATCTGGAAACACCATATATTTT. Protein product: CASSYPTGGSGNTIYF.

The chain joins TRBV11-2 to TRBJ1-2, with unresolved D. Trimming shortened V by 4 bases and J by 0 bases, and 6 bases separated the two germline ends. CDR3 length: 13 amino acids. The germline CDR1 and CDR2 sequences are SGHAT and FQNNGV. CDR3 in amino acids: CASSWSANYGYTF. In DNA, the CDR3 is TGTGCCAGCAGCTGGTCGGCTAACTATGGCTACACCTTC.

The rearrangement uses TRBV18 and TRBJ1-1; 7 bases map to TRBD1. J was trimmed by 4 bases and V by 5 bases; bases with no gene match: 10. Germline V lookup: CDR1 KGHSH, CDR2 LQKENI. The CDR3 totals 15 residues. CDR3: CASSEGGQSGTEAFF. The CDR3 nucleotides are TGTGCCAGCTCAGAGGGGGGACAGTCTGGCACTGAAGCTTTCTTT.

This sequence joins TRBV7-8 and TRBJ2-1; D is perhaps TRBD1 (5 bases). The CDR3 consists of 12 residues. The germline V and J ends were trimmed by 4 bases and 16 bases, with 17 bases remaining between them. Germline V gives CDR1 SGHVS, CDR2 FQNEAQ. The CDR3 coding sequence is TGTGCCAGCAGCTCAGCCGGCTGGGGCCTATTCTTC. It specifies CASSSAGWGLFF.

This chain connects TRBV6-5 to TRBJ2-5; D unresolved. The germline V gene encodes CDR1 MNHEY and CDR2 SVGAGI. Trimming took 6 bases from V and 5 from J, leaving 16 bases between them. This CDR3 contains 14 residues. CDR3 protein: CASRLGYQRETQYF. DNA for the CDR3: TGTGCCAGCAGGCTCGGATACCAGAGGGAGACCCAGTACTTC.